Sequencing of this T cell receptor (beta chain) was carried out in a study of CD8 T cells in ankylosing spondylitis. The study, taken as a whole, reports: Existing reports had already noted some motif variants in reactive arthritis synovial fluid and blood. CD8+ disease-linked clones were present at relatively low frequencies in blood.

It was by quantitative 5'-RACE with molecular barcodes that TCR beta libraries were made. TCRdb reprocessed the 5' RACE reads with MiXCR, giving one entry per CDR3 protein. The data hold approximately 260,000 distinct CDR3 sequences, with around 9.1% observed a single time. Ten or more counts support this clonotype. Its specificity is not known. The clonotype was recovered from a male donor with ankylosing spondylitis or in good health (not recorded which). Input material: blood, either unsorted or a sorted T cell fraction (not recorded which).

CDR3 in amino acids: CASSQGGASSYNEQFF. The CDR3 coding sequence is TGTGCCAGCAGCCAAGGCGGGGCCAGCTCCTACAATGAGCAGTTCTTC. The chain joins TRBV4-2 to TRBJ2-1; D is possibly TRBD2 (6 bases). The CDR3 has 16 amino acids. Germline V CDR1 and CDR2: LGHNA, YNFKEQ. V lost 1 base and J lost 0, with 10 bases in between.